Listed here are 28 T cell receptor beta chains from one sample, sequenced in a study of CD8+CD57+ T cells in acquired aplastic anemia. TCR beta VDJ and CDR3 profiles were obtained from a genomic DNA template. MiXCR, run by TCRdb on the reads, gives a single entry per CDR3 protein. The profile shows some 170,000 distinct CDR3 sequences, about 64% of them singletons. Sequencing was done on patients that had shown CD8+CD57+ cell expansion by flow cytometry. The sample was sorted CD4+, CD8+, or CD8+CD57+ T cells (not recorded which) from PBMCs. Every receptor here comes from a human donor with aplastic anemia.

The table lists this clonotype with a few counts. The chain is built from TRBV7-2 and TRBJ1-4; 11 bases align to TRBD1. The CDR3 contains 14 residues. Germline CDR1 SGHTA, CDR2 FQGNSA. V trimming: 1 base; J trimming: 10 bases; junction bases outside the gene matches: 2. This CDR3 reads CASSLGDRGGKLFF. The CDR3 DNA sequence: TGTGCCAGCAGCTTAGGGGACAGGGGGGGAAAACTGTTTTTT.

Note on this clonotype: Sequence at one end of the junction differs from germline and may be a read error. The V call is TRBV7-6, the J call TRBJ2-5, with 7 bases lining up with TRBD2. The germline CDR1 and CDR2 sequences are SGHVS and FNYEAQ. This CDR3 spans 14 amino acids. CDR3 residues: CASSLWGGGETQYF. CDR3 coding DNA: TGTGCTAGCAGCTTATGGGGGGGAGGAGAGACCCAGTACTTC.

This clonotype has just a few counts. This chain connects TRBV5-6 to TRBJ1-3, with a weak D call TRBD1 (6 bases). Germline V gene data show CDR1 as SGHDT and CDR2 as YYEEEE. The CDR3 is 15 amino acids. V lost 2 bases to trimming and J lost 0 bases, with 9 bases between them. CDR3 coding DNA: TGTGCCAGCAGCTTTCAGGGGAGCTCTGGAAACACCATATATTTT. It yields the protein CASSFQGSSGNTIYF. The full variable domain, completed using reference TRBV5-6 and TRBJ1-3, is DAGVTQSPTHLIKTRGQQVTLRCSPKSGHDTVSWYQQALGQGPQFIFQYYEEEERQRGNFPDRFSGHQFPNYSSELNVNALLLGDSALYLCASSFQGSSGNTIYFGEGSWLTVV.

The gene calls are TRBV20-1 and TRBJ2-7; 13 bases are shared with TRBD2. Trimming at V came to 5 bases and at J to 2 bases, leaving 6 bases not matched to a gene. This CDR3 spans 15 amino acids. CDR1 and CDR2 from the germline V gene are DFQATT and SNEGSKA (reference sequence). The CDR3 DNA follows: TGCAGTGCTCTTCGGACTAGCGGGAGACCCTACGAGCAGTACTTC. Translation: CSALRTSGRPYEQYF.

This chain uses TRBV29-1 with TRBJ1-2; TRBD1 might be the D (6 bases). From germline, CDR1 is SQVTM and CDR2 ANQGSEA. The CDR3 covers 10 residues. Between the trimmed V and J ends, which lost 7 bases and 11 bases, there was a span of 14 bases. The CDR3 here is CSAITGIYTF. The CDR3 bases are TGCAGCGCGATAACAGGGATTTACACCTTC. The whole variable domain, filled in from reference TRBV29-1 and TRBJ1-2, reads SAVISQKPSRDICQRGTSLTIQCQVDSQVTMMFWYRQQPGQSLTLIATANQGSEATYESGFVIDKFPISRPNLTFSTLTVSNMSPEDSSIYLCSAITGIYTFGSGTRLTVV.

The chain uses TRBV5-1 and TRBJ1-6, with D tentatively TRBD1 (5 bases). Trimming took 2 bases from V and 10 from J, leaving 13 bases between them. The CDR3 spans 14 residues. Germline V gene data show CDR1 as SGHRS and CDR2 as YFSETQ. The CDR3 DNA follows: TGCGCCAGCAGCTTCGAGACAGAGGGATCACCCCTCCACTTT. Amino acid sequence: CASSFETEGSPLHF.

The rearrangement uses TRBV7-3 and TRBJ2-5; 8 bases agree with TRBD2. CDR1 and CDR2 from the germline V gene are SGHTA and FQGTGA. The CDR3 totals 15 residues. With V trimmed by 3 bases and J by 1 base, 4 bases remained unmatched. CDR3 residues: CASSFDGGAQETQYF. In DNA form, the CDR3 reads TGTGCCAGCAGCTTTGACGGGGGGGCCCAAGAGACCCAGTACTTC.

This sequence joins TRBV2 and TRBJ2-3, with TRBD2 matching 14 bases. With 8 bases clipped from V and 0 bases from J, the junction kept 4 bases outside the gene matches. The CDR3 length is 16 residues. Per germline, CDR1 SNHLY and CDR2 FYNNEI. CDR3 in amino acids: CASGTSGGLSTDTQYF. The CDR3 DNA reads as TGTGCCAGCGGGACTAGCGGGGGCCTTAGCACAGATACGCAGTATTTT.

This clonotype appeared many times. V is TRBV9 and J is TRBJ2-2; 9 bases align to TRBD1. Germline CDR1 reads SGDLS; CDR2 reads YYNGEE. The CDR3 runs to 17 residues. V was pared by 1 base and J by 0 bases, with 4 bases of the junction left unmatched. This chain's CDR3 is CASSVKRDRANTGELFF. The CDR3 DNA sequence: TGTGCCAGCAGCGTAAAGCGGGACAGGGCGAACACCGGGGAGCTGTTTTTT.

About this clonotype itself: One junction end disagrees with the germline gene, perhaps due to a read error. CDR3 residues: CASSEQADGYEQYF. The CDR3 DNA reads as TGCGCCAGCAGTGAGCAAGCCGACGGCTACGAGCAGTACTTC. The chain recombines TRBV2 with TRBJ2-7; no clear D. The CDR3 covers 14 residues. Germline V CDR1 and CDR2: SNHLY, FYNNEI. The variable domain in full, with the rest retrieved from reference TRBV2 and TRBJ2-7, is EPEVTQTPSHQVTQMGQEVILRCVPISNHLYFYWYRQILGQKVEFLVSFYNNEISEKSEIFDDQFSVERPDGSNFTLKIRSTKLEDSAMYFCASSEQADGYEQYFGPGTRLTVT.

This clonotype was seen a handful of times. J is TRBJ1-1 and V is TRBV6-4; 12 bases match TRBD1. Germline CDR1 reads MRHNA; CDR2 reads SNTAGT. J lost 4 bases, V lost 0 bases, and 3 bases had no gene match. CDR3 length: 16 amino acids. CDR3 coding DNA: TGTGCCAGCAGTGACTCCCCGGGACAGGGGGCCACTGAAGCTTTCTTT. It codes for CASSDSPGQGATEAFF.

The chain combines TRBV19 with TRBJ2-7; the match to TRBD1 covers 9 bases. The CDR3 covers 14 residues. Germline lookup yields CDR1 LNHDA and CDR2 SQIVND (reference sequence). Germline trimming cut 4 bases from V and 6 bases from J; bases unmatched to any gene: 7. CDR3 in DNA: TGTGCCAGTAGTAGGTGGGACAGGGTTAGCGAGCAGTACTTC. It specifies CASSRWDRVSEQYF.

This clonotype has only one observation. The chain recombines TRBV5-6 with TRBJ2-7; D perhaps matches TRBD2 (6 bases). The CDR3 is made up of 13 amino acids. Germline V gives CDR1 SGHDT, CDR2 YYEEEE. V shed 2 bases and J shed 5 bases, with 11 bases lying between them. CDR3 DNA sequence: TGTGCCAGCAGCTTCGGGAGTCCCAACGAGCAGTACTTC. Translation gives CASSFGSPNEQYF.

CDR3 loop: CSARGTSGSSKTQYF. The DNA for the CDR3 is TGCAGTGCTAGGGGGACTAGCGGGAGCTCAAAGACCCAGTACTTC. J is TRBJ2-5 and V is TRBV20-1, with TRBD2 identical over 14 bases. V gave up 3 bases and J gave up 6 bases; unmatched junction bases: 6. The CDR3 runs to 15 residues. Germline CDR1 reads DFQATT; CDR2 reads SNEGSKA (reference sequence).

DNA of the CDR3: TGTGCCAGTAACGACAGGCAGTACAATGAGCAGTTCTTC. Its protein product is CASNDRQYNEQFF. J is TRBJ2-1 and V is TRBV19, with a weak D call TRBD1 (6 bases). The V gene's germline CDR1 is LNHDA and CDR2 SQIVND (reference sequence). The V end lost 7 bases, the J end lost 4 bases, and 11 bases lay between the germline ends. The CDR3 runs to 13 residues.

The rearrangement links TRBV19 to TRBJ2-1; D is perhaps TRBD1 or TRBD2 (5 bases each). Germline-derived CDR1 and CDR2 are LNHDA and SQIVND (reference sequence). Trimming left V 6 bases short and J 10 bases short, with 19 bases between. This CDR3 contains 14 residues. The CDR3 bases are TGTGCCAGTAGCCTCCACCCGGGACGAGGGGAGCAGTTCTTC. It encodes CASSLHPGRGEQFF.

The gene calls are TRBV7-3 and TRBJ2-7, with 9 bases matching TRBD2. This CDR3 has 14 residues. CDR1 SGHTA and CDR2 FQGTGA come from the germline V gene. V lost 2 bases, J lost 3 bases, and 2 bases stayed unmatched. The CDR3 DNA sequence: TGTGCCAGCAGCTTAGCGGGAGGGAACTACGAGCAGTACTTC. Translated, it gives CASSLAGGNYEQYF.

The sample holds one count of this clonotype. The chain carries TRBV2 and TRBJ2-7; D is undetermined. Germline CDR1 SNHLY, CDR2 FYNNEI. The CDR3 loop spans 14 amino acids. The V gene lost 2 bases and the J gene lost 0 bases, with 8 bases spanning the gap. The CDR3 loop reads CASSESRSSYEQYF. In DNA form, the CDR3 reads TGTGCCAGCAGTGAAAGTAGAAGCTCCTACGAGCAGTACTTC.

There are many counts of this clonotype. The chain carries TRBV7-8 and TRBJ1-2; 9 bases align to TRBD1. The CDR3 consists of 15 residues. Germline-derived CDR1 and CDR2 are SGHVS and FQNEAQ. Trimming at V came to 5 bases and at J to 3 bases, leaving 7 bases not matched to a gene. The CDR3 sequence: CASSPGQGIDYGYTF. DNA of the CDR3: TGTGCCAGCAGCCCTGGACAGGGGATCGACTATGGCTACACCTTC.

This sequence joins TRBV7-9 and TRBJ1-4; 7 bases match TRBD1. The CDR3 spans 20 residues. The J segment lost 0 bases and the V segment lost 5 bases, leaving 18 bases of the junction unmatched. The germline CDR1 and CDR2 sequences are SEHNR and FQNEAQ (reference sequence). CDR3 in DNA: TGTGCCAGCAGCCTACCTACATTTGACAGGGAGGTTGCAACTAATGAAAAACTGTTTTTT. It is translated as CASSLPTFDREVATNEKLFF.

The V and J genes are TRBV6-1 and TRBJ2-1; D not resolved. This CDR3 has 13 residues. Trimming pared 6 bases from V and 9 bases from J, leaving 15 bases between. CDR1 is MNHNS, CDR2 SASEGT, per germline. The CDR3 DNA sequence: TGTGCCAGCAGCGAACCCGTCTTGGTTGAGCAGTTCTTC. Its protein is CASSEPVLVEQFF.

The genes are TRBV9 and TRBJ1-4; D is unclear. The CDR3 is made up of 16 amino acids. CDR1 is SGDLS, CDR2 YYNGEE, per germline. V was trimmed by 0 bases and J by 6 bases, leaving 15 bases between them. The CDR3 DNA reads as TGTGCCAGCAGCGTAGGGGCCAGCTGGGAACATGAAAAACTGTTTTTT. Protein product: CASSVGASWEHEKLFF.

This clonotype was detected only a few times. The chain couples TRBV7-9 to TRBJ2-3; 13 bases match TRBD2. Trimming at V came to 5 bases and at J to 3 bases, leaving 11 bases not matched to a gene. CDR1 and CDR2 (germline): SEHNR, FQNEAQ (reference sequence). The CDR3 covers 18 residues. The chain's CDR3 is CASSPTGLAGAVTDTQYF. The CDR3 DNA reads as TGTGCCAGCAGCCCCACCGGACTAGCGGGAGCTGTAACAGATACGCAGTATTTT.

The chain links TRBV7-3 to TRBJ2-3; D possibly corresponds to TRBD2 (6 bases). The CDR3 totals 14 residues. CDR1 and CDR2 (germline): SGHTA, FQGTGA. V dropped 4 bases and J dropped 2 bases, with 10 bases sitting between them. The CDR3 DNA reads TGTGCCAGCAGCTCAGGACTAAACACAGATACGCAGTATTTT. It encodes CASSSGLNTDTQYF.

V is TRBV7-9 and J is TRBJ1-6, with a possible D match to TRBD1 (5 bases). The V end was cut by 4 bases, the J end by 14 bases, with 18 bases between. CDR1 is SEHNR and CDR2 is FQNEAQ in the germline V gene (reference sequence). The CDR3 spans 14 residues. The CDR3, as DNA: TGTGCCAGCAGCTCCCCGGGGGGGTTCTTGGCCCTCCACTTT. Translating gives CASSSPGGFLALHF. The whole variable domain, filled in from reference TRBV7-9 and TRBJ1-6, reads DTGVSQNPRHKITKRGQNVTFRCDPISEHNRLYWYRQTLGQGPEFLTYFQNEAQLEKSRLLSDRFSAERPKGSFSTLEIQRTEQGDSAMYLCASSSPGGFLALHFGNGTRLTVT.

The chain combines TRBV5-8 with TRBJ2-1; 7 bases are a match to TRBD1. The length of the CDR3 is 15 residues. Germline lookup yields CDR1 SGHTS and CDR2 YDEGEE. Germline trimming cut 4 bases from V and 3 bases from J; bases unmatched to any gene: 7. Here the CDR3 reads CASSTRTGNYNEQFF. The CDR3 nucleotides read TGTGCCAGCAGCACCCGGACAGGAAACTACAATGAGCAGTTCTTC.

The rearrangement joins TRBV5-6 to TRBJ1-1; no definite D call. Germline values: CDR1 SGHDT, CDR2 YYEEEE. The ends were cut back, 4 bases at V and 4 bases at J, with 14 bases in the middle. CDR3 length: 14 residues. CDR3 coding DNA: TGTGCCAGCAGCCTCGTTGGCGATGGCACTGAAGCTTTCTTT. Its translation is CASSLVGDGTEAFF.

The chain carries TRBV29-1 and TRBJ2-5; D might be TRBD1 (6 bases). V was shortened by 6 bases and J by 5 bases, with 13 bases between the two germline ends. The CDR3 loop spans 12 amino acids. Germline V gene data show CDR1 as SQVTM and CDR2 as ANQGSEA. The CDR3 is CSVVQGPETQYF. The CDR3 nucleotides are TGCAGCGTCGTACAGGGTCCGGAGACCCAGTACTTC.